A single TCR beta chain is shown here with its context. Antigen specificity is unknown. This entry is derived from a study of response to subunit inactivated influenza vaccine. A single record per CDR3 protein comes from TCRdb applying MiXCR to the RT-PCR reads. Among about 500,000 distinct CDR3 sequences listed, 16% were seen once. Findings and limits, study-wide: The authors put forward the suggestion that each seasonal influenza vaccination may bring in only a limited number of new T cells.

The V and J ends lost 5 bases and 4 bases respectively, with 17 bases between them. The V gene's germline CDR1 is LNHNV and CDR2 YYDKDF (reference sequence). This CDR3 has 15 residues. Sequencing used CD4+ T cells sorted from PBMCs, obtained roughly 24 months after vaccination. The receptor comes from a man between 50 and 75 years old who received an inactivated influenza vaccine. J is TRBJ2-5 and V is TRBV15; perhaps D is TRBD1 or TRBD2 (5 bases each). The CDR3 region has the DNA TGTGCCACCAGCCTCGGTGGGGGTGGGGGAGAGACCCAGTACTTC. Protein product: CATSLGGGGGETQYF.